This record covers a single T cell receptor beta chain. Sequencing of TCR beta covered CD8+ and CD4+ T cells obtained from blood. Negative isolation was used for CD8+ and CD4+ T cells and FACS enrichment for TEMRA cells. RNA totalling roughly 0.45 to 1 ug underwent reverse transcription with random hexamers. TCRdb re-analysed the immunoSEQ multiplex PCR reads in MiXCR, keeping a single row per CDR3 protein. The profile covers about 57,000 distinct CDR3 sequences, with 93% appearing a single time and 0.4% to 0.65% taken by the ten largest. These data originate in a study of CD8 T cells in Susac syndrome. The CDR3 runs 16 residues. V was trimmed by 0 bases and J by 4 bases, leaving 14 bases between them. The germline V gene has CDR1 KGHDR and CDR2 SFDVKD.

Sequenced material: CD8+ T cells from PBMCs. J is TRBJ1-1 and V is TRBV24-1; D call uncertain. The receptor was isolated from a human donor with multiple sclerosis. The DNA of the CDR3 is TGTGCCACCAGTGATTTGTCCCGGGCCCGGGGCACTGAAGCTTTCTTT. Translation: CATSDLSRARGTEAFF.